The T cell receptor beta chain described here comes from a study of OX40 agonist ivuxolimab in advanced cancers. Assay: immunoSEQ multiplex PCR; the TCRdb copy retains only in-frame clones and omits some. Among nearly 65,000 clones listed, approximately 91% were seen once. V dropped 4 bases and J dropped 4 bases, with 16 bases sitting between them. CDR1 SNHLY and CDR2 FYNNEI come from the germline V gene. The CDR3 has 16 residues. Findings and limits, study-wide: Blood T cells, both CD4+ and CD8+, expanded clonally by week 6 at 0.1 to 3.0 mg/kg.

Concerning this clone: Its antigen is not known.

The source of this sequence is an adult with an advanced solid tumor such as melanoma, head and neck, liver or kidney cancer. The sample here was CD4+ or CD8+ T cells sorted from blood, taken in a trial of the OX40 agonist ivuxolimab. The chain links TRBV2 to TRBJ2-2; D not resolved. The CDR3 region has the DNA TGTGCCAGCAGTGCCTCGAACAGCCCCCTCACCGGGGAGCTGTTTTTT. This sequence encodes CASSASNSPLTGELFF.